This is a list of T cell receptor beta chains from one sample in a study of CD8+ T cells in alopecia areata. Sequenced by immunoSEQ multiplex PCR; TCRdb stores in-frame clones only, minus some. The profile shows roughly 170,000 clones, 50% to 60% of them singletons. Source: CD4+ T cells sorted from blood, taken at week 0. Source of these receptors: a human donor with alopecia areata. CDR3s include the opening cysteine and the closing phenylalanine or tryptophan. Fields, in order: D gene, V gene, clone size, J gene, CDR3 DNA, CDR3 protein. The D gene is left open where the match is weak. The size of a clone is reported for some rows only, either as once, few or many, or as a class for expanded clones.

d_gene: TRBD1; v_gene: TRBV5-1; abundance: .; j_gene: TRBJ2-7; CDR3nt: TGCGCCAGCAGCTTGGCGGGACAGGGTGGAAACGAGCAGTACTTC; CDR3aa: CASSLAGQGGNEQYF
d_gene: .; v_gene: TRBV20-1; abundance: .; j_gene: TRBJ1-1; CDR3nt: TGCAGTGCTAGAGAGGATACTGAAGCTTTCTTT; CDR3aa: CSAREDTEAFF
d_gene: .; v_gene: TRBV29-1; abundance: few; j_gene: TRBJ2-2; CDR3nt: TGCAGCGTTCCGGAACATGAGGGGTCGACCGGGGAGCTGTTTTTT; CDR3aa: CSVPEHEGSTGELFF
d_gene: TRBD1; v_gene: TRBV5-1; abundance: .; j_gene: TRBJ1-2; CDR3nt: TGCGCCAGCAGGCTGGGACAGGTCGGTGTAGGGAGCTATGGCTACACCTTC; CDR3aa: CASRLGQVGVGSYGYTF
d_gene: TRBD2; v_gene: TRBV11-2; abundance: few; j_gene: TRBJ2-2; CDR3nt: TGTGCCAGCAGCTCTCGACTAGCGGGGGCCTACACCGGGGAGCTGTTTTTT; CDR3aa: CASSSRLAGAYTGELFF
d_gene: .; v_gene: TRBV14; abundance: .; j_gene: TRBJ1-6; CDR3nt: TGTGCCAGCAGCCAGTTACAGCGTTGGAATTCACCCCTCCACTTT; CDR3aa: CASSQLQRWNSPLHF
d_gene: TRBD1; v_gene: TRBV25-1; abundance: .; j_gene: TRBJ2-5; CDR3nt: TGTGCCAGTGGGACAGGGGGCAAGACCCAGTACTTC; CDR3aa: CASGTGGKTQYF
d_gene: TRBD1; v_gene: TRBV29-1; abundance: few; j_gene: TRBJ2-7; CDR3nt: TGCAGCGCCCAGGACAGGGACTACGAGCAGTACTTC; CDR3aa: CSAQDRDYEQYF
d_gene: TRBD2; v_gene: TRBV14; abundance: .; j_gene: TRBJ2-5; CDR3nt: TGTGCCAGCAGCCAAGTTAGCGGGGGGCCGCCGGGTCGGACCCAGTACTTC; CDR3aa: CASSQVSGGPPGRTQYF
d_gene: .; v_gene: TRBV7-2; abundance: .; j_gene: TRBJ2-7; CDR3nt: TGTGCCAGCAGCTTAGTAGGTACTAGAGACTACGAGCAGTACTTC; CDR3aa: CASSLVGTRDYEQYF
d_gene: .; v_gene: TRBV29-1; abundance: few; j_gene: TRBJ1-2; CDR3nt: TGCAGCGTTGCTCGGGAGTCCTATGGCTACACCTTC; CDR3aa: CSVARESYGYTF
d_gene: .; v_gene: TRBV6-5; abundance: few; j_gene: TRBJ2-5; CDR3nt: TGTGCCAGCAGTTACTTCACTTCAGGACATCAAGAGACCCAGTACTTC; CDR3aa: CASSYFTSGHQETQYF
d_gene: TRBD2; v_gene: TRBV30; abundance: .; j_gene: TRBJ2-3; CDR3nt: TGTGCCGGGGGGGTCTCCGCGTCGCCCAGGGATACGCAGTATTTT; CDR3aa: CAGGVSASPRDTQYF
d_gene: TRBD1; v_gene: TRBV7-9; abundance: .; j_gene: TRBJ1-1; CDR3nt: TGTGCCAGCAGCCGTTCGGACAGGGGGAGCGGAGCTTTCTTT; CDR3aa: CASSRSDRGSGAFF
d_gene: .; v_gene: TRBV4-2; abundance: few; j_gene: TRBJ1-5; CDR3nt: TGTGCCAGCAGCCAAGGGGGGGGGAGGACTGGCAATCAGCCCCAGCATTTT; CDR3aa: CASSQGGGRTGNQPQHF
d_gene: .; v_gene: TRBV6-5; abundance: few; j_gene: TRBJ1-6; CDR3nt: TGTGCCAGCAGTTATAGCCCTTCTGGACCCCTCCACTTT; CDR3aa: CASSYSPSGPLHF
d_gene: .; v_gene: TRBV5-6; abundance: .; j_gene: TRBJ1-1; CDR3nt: TGTGCCAGCAGCTATTCACTACAGGGATTCACTGAAGCTTTCTTT; CDR3aa: CASSYSLQGFTEAFF
d_gene: .; v_gene: TRBV30; abundance: .; j_gene: TRBJ1-5; CDR3nt: TGTGCCTGGAGCGGGGGTCCTAGCAATCAGCCCCAGCATTTT; CDR3aa: CAWSGGPSNQPQHF
d_gene: .; v_gene: TRBV2; abundance: .; j_gene: TRBJ2-6; CDR3nt: TGTGCCAGCAGATCTCGCTCCCAGGGCTCCGGGGCCAACGTCCTGACTTTC; CDR3aa: CASRSRSQGSGANVLTF
d_gene: .; v_gene: TRBV9; abundance: .; j_gene: TRBJ1-1; CDR3nt: TGTGCCAGCAGCGTAGAGGCAGGGGTCATGAACACTGAAGCTTTCTTT; CDR3aa: CASSVEAGVMNTEAFF
d_gene: .; v_gene: TRBV27; abundance: .; j_gene: TRBJ1-2; CDR3nt: TGTGCCAGCAGTTTATCGGGAAACTATGGCTACACCTTC; CDR3aa: CASSLSGNYGYTF
d_gene: .; v_gene: TRBV7-8; abundance: few; j_gene: TRBJ1-6; CDR3nt: TGTGCCAGCAGCTTAGGACAGCTCTCACCCCTCCACTTT; CDR3aa: CASSLGQLSPLHF
d_gene: TRBD1; v_gene: TRBV29-1; abundance: .; j_gene: TRBJ1-5; CDR3nt: TGCAGCGTGGTGACAGGGGATAGCAATCAGCCCCAGCATTTT; CDR3aa: CSVVTGDSNQPQHF
d_gene: .; v_gene: TRBV6-5; abundance: .; j_gene: TRBJ2-1; CDR3nt: TGTGCCAGCAGTCGGGGCCACTACAATGAGCAGTTCTTC; CDR3aa: CASSRGHYNEQFF
d_gene: TRBD2; v_gene: TRBV7-2; abundance: .; j_gene: TRBJ2-5; CDR3nt: TGTGCCAGCAGCTCGAGGCCTAGCGGCCAAGAGACCCAGTACTTC; CDR3aa: CASSSRPSGQETQYF
d_gene: TRBD2; v_gene: TRBV25-1; abundance: few; j_gene: TRBJ2-7; CDR3nt: TGTGCCAGCAGTGAGCCGGGGGGTATCTACTACGAGCAGTACTTC; CDR3aa: CASSEPGGIYYEQYF
d_gene: TRBD1; v_gene: TRBV5-6; abundance: .; j_gene: TRBJ2-2; CDR3nt: TGTGCCAGCAGCGTCCCGGGACAGGGGCCCGGGGGTAGCACCGGGGAGCTGTTTTTT; CDR3aa: CASSVPGQGPGGSTGELFF
d_gene: .; v_gene: TRBV4-1; abundance: .; j_gene: TRBJ2-5; CDR3nt: TGCGCCAGCAGCCAAGAAGCGGCAAGACAAGAGACCCAGTACTTC; CDR3aa: CASSQEAARQETQYF
d_gene: TRBD2; v_gene: TRBV4-2; abundance: .; j_gene: TRBJ2-2; CDR3nt: TGTGCCAGCAGCCAAGTTTGGACTGGCGGGGGAGGGACCGGGGAGCTGTTTTTT; CDR3aa: CASSQVWTGGGGTGELFF
d_gene: .; v_gene: TRBV9; abundance: once; j_gene: TRBJ2-3; CDR3nt: TGTGCCAGCAGCGTACTGAGTCATCTAGATACGCAGTATTTT; CDR3aa: CASSVLSHLDTQYF
d_gene: TRBD1; v_gene: TRBV27; abundance: few; j_gene: TRBJ1-5; CDR3nt: TGTGCCAGCAGACGGGACAGGGGAGATCAGCCCCAGCATTTT; CDR3aa: CASRRDRGDQPQHF
d_gene: .; v_gene: TRBV6-1; abundance: .; j_gene: TRBJ2-3; CDR3nt: TGTGCCAGCTCAAACATACTCACAGATACGCAGTATTTT; CDR3aa: CASSNILTDTQYF
d_gene: .; v_gene: TRBV7-9; abundance: .; j_gene: TRBJ2-3; CDR3nt: TGTGCCAGCAGCTTAGCGCAGGAAACAGATACGCAGTATTTT; CDR3aa: CASSLAQETDTQYF
d_gene: .; v_gene: TRBV4-1; abundance: few; j_gene: TRBJ2-3; CDR3nt: TGCGCCAGCAGCCAGGGGGTCGCAGATACGCAGTATTTT; CDR3aa: CASSQGVADTQYF
d_gene: .; v_gene: TRBV30; abundance: .; j_gene: TRBJ2-3; CDR3nt: TGTGCCTGGAGTACCGCCTCGGGAGATACGCAGTATTTT; CDR3aa: CAWSTASGDTQYF
d_gene: TRBD1; v_gene: TRBV5-1; abundance: .; j_gene: TRBJ1-5; CDR3nt: TGCGCCAGCAGCTTGGGGGGACAGGGGAGAGAGCCCCAGCATTTT; CDR3aa: CASSLGGQGREPQHF
d_gene: .; v_gene: TRBV10-3; abundance: few; j_gene: TRBJ2-2; CDR3nt: TGTGCCATCAGTGAGTCCGACACGAACACCGGGGAGCTGTTTTTT; CDR3aa: CAISESDTNTGELFF
d_gene: .; v_gene: TRBV6-5; abundance: .; j_gene: TRBJ2-7; CDR3nt: TGTGCCAGCAGCCGGGCACCTTTGGGCGCCTACGAGCAGTACTTC; CDR3aa: CASSRAPLGAYEQYF
d_gene: .; v_gene: TRBV10-2; abundance: few; j_gene: TRBJ1-2; CDR3nt: TGCGCCAGCAGTGAGTCCCTAGGGAACTATGGCTACACCTTC; CDR3aa: CASSESLGNYGYTF
d_gene: .; v_gene: TRBV12-5; abundance: .; j_gene: TRBJ1-1; CDR3nt: TGTGCTAGTGGTTTGGAGGGTATTAGGACTGAAGCTTTCTTT; CDR3aa: CASGLEGIRTEAFF
d_gene: .; v_gene: TRBV6-6; abundance: .; j_gene: TRBJ1-5; CDR3nt: TGTGCCAGCAGGGGCGAAGGGGTCAATAGCAATCAGCCCCAGCATTTT; CDR3aa: CASRGEGVNSNQPQHF
d_gene: .; v_gene: TRBV29-1; abundance: few; j_gene: TRBJ2-5; CDR3nt: TGCAGCGTCTTTCAGGGACAAGAGACCCAGTACTTC; CDR3aa: CSVFQGQETQYF
d_gene: TRBD1; v_gene: TRBV6-5; abundance: .; j_gene: TRBJ2-2; CDR3nt: TGTGCCAGCAGAAGGGACAGGGCGAACACCGGGGAGCTGTTTTTT; CDR3aa: CASRRDRANTGELFF
d_gene: .; v_gene: TRBV7-2; abundance: .; j_gene: TRBJ1-4; CDR3nt: TGTGCCAGCAGCCTCTACGCAACTAATGAAAAACTGTTTTTT; CDR3aa: CASSLYATNEKLFF
d_gene: TRBD1; v_gene: TRBV5-1; abundance: .; j_gene: TRBJ1-1; CDR3nt: TGCGCCAGCAGCAAGGAGTACAGGGGCTACACTGAAGCTTTCTTT; CDR3aa: CASSKEYRGYTEAFF
d_gene: .; v_gene: TRBV6-5; abundance: few; j_gene: TRBJ2-7; CDR3nt: TGTGCCAGCAGTTGCAGGGCCTACGAGCAGTACTTC; CDR3aa: CASSCRAYEQYF
d_gene: .; v_gene: TRBV4-1; abundance: few; j_gene: TRBJ1-6; CDR3nt: TGCGCCAGCAGCCCCATTCTCGGATCCCTCCACTTT; CDR3aa: CASSPILGSLHF
d_gene: TRBD1; v_gene: TRBV5-1; abundance: few; j_gene: TRBJ1-1; CDR3nt: TGCGCCAGCAGCGACACAGGGGGCACCACTGAAGCTTTCTTT; CDR3aa: CASSDTGGTTEAFF
d_gene: .; v_gene: TRBV29-1; abundance: .; j_gene: TRBJ2-4; CDR3nt: TGCAGCGTTGAATCGCCACGGGACGGCCTAGCCAAAAACATTCAGTACTTC; CDR3aa: CSVESPRDGLAKNIQYF
d_gene: TRBD2; v_gene: TRBV5-1; abundance: .; j_gene: TRBJ2-5; CDR3nt: TGCGCCAGCAGCGCAGGACTAGCGGGGGCCCAAGAGACCCAGTACTTC; CDR3aa: CASSAGLAGAQETQYF
d_gene: .; v_gene: TRBV29-1; abundance: .; j_gene: TRBJ2-1; CDR3nt: TGCAGCGTTGTTTACAGGAGCTCCTACAATGAGCAGTTCTTC; CDR3aa: CSVVYRSSYNEQFF
d_gene: TRBD1; v_gene: TRBV27; abundance: once; j_gene: TRBJ2-5; CDR3nt: TGTGCCAGCAGTCCCCGGACAGGGACGGAGACCCAGTACTTC; CDR3aa: CASSPRTGTETQYF